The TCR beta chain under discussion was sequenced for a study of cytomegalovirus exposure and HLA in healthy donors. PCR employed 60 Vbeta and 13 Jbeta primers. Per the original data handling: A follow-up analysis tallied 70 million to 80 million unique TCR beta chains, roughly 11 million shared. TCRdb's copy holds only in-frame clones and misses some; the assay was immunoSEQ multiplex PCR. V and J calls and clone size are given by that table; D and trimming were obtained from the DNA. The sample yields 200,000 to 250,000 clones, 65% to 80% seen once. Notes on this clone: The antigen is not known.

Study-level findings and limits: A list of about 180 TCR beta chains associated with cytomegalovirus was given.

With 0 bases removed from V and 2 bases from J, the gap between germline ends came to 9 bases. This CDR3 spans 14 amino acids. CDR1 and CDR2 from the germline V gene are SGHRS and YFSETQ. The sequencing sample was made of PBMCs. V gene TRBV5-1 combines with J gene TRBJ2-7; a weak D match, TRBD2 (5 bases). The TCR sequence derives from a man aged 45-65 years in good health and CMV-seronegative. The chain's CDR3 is CASSLGGKTYEQYF. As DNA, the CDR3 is TGCGCCAGCAGCTTGGGAGGGAAAACCTACGAGCAGTACTTC.